The sequence of this T cell receptor (beta chain) was determined in a study of shared clonotypes between healthy human individuals. The study, taken as a whole, reports: Non-shared clonotypes had lower generation probabilities than those shared by all four donors.

This CDR3 comprises 13 residues. Trimming shortened V by 2 bases and J by 4 bases, and 6 bases separated the two germline ends. The germline V gene has CDR1 ENHRY and CDR2 SYGVKD. On this clone itself: The antigen is not known. The same CDR3 can be traced to other DNA sequences in this sample.

It was into CD45RA+ naive and CD45RA-negative memory subsets that the CD4+ cells were split. Sequenced by immunoSEQ multiplex PCR; TCRdb stores in-frame clones only, minus some. The repertoire includes 2,500,000 or so clones, 90% to 95% of them detected once, and about 0.34% sits in the top ten. The sample was naive CD4+ T cells from PBMCs. Specified subset: CD45RA+ positively selected. This sequence joins TRBV10-3 and TRBJ2-1, with D unclear. This sequence was found in a man between 18 and 35 years old in good health. Some clones in this sample may be carry-over from other donors' samples. The CDR3 protein is CAISEGQYNEQFF. CDR3 in DNA: TGTGCCATCAGTGAGGGGCAATACAATGAGCAGTTCTTC.